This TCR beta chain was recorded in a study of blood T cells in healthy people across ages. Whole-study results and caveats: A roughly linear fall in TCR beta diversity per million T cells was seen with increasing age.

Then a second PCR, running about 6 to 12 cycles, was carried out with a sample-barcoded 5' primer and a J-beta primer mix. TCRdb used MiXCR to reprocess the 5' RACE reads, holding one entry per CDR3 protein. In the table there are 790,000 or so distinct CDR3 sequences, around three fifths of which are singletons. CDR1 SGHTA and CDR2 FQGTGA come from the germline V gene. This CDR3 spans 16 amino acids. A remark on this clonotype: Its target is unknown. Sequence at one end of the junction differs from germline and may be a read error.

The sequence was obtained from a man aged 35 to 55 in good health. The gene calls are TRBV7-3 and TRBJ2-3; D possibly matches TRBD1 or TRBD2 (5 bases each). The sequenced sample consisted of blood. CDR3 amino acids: CACSLIAGTSTDTQYF. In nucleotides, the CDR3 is TGTGCCTGCAGCTTAATCGCCGGGACGAGCACAGATACGCAGTATTTT.